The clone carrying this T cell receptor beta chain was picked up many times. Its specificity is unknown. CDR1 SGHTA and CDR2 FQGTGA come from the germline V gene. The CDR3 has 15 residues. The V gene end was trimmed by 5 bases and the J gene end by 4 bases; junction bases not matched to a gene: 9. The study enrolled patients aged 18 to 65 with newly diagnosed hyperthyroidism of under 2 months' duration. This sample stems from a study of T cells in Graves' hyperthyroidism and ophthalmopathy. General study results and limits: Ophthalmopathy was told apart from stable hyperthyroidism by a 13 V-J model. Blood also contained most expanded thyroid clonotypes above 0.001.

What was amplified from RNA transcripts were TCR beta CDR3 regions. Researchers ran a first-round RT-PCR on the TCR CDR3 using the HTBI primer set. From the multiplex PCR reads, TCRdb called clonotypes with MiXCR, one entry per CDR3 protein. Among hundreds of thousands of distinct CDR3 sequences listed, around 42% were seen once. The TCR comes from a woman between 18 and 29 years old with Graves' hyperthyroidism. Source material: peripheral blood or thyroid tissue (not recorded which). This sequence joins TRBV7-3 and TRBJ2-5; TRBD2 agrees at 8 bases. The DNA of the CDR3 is TGTGCCAGCAGCCCCTCGGGAGGGCGTTCAGAGACCCAGTACTTC. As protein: CASSPSGGRSETQYF.